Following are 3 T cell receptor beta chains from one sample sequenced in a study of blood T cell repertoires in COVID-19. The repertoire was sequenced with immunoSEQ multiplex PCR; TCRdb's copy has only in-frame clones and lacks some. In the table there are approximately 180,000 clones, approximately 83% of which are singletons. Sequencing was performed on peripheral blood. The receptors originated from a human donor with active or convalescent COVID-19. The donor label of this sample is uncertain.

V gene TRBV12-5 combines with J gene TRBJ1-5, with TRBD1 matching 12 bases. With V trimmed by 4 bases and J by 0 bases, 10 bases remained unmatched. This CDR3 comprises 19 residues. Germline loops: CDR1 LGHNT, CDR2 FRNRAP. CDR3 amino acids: CASGWRGTGGLYSNQPQHF. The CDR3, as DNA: TGTGCTAGTGGTTGGAGGGGGACAGGGGGCCTATATAGCAATCAGCCCCAGCATTTT.

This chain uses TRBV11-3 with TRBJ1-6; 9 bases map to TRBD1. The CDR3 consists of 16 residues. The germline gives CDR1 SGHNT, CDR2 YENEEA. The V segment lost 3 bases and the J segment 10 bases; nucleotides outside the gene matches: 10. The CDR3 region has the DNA TGTGCCAGCAGCTTTAGTAGGGGGGACAGGGAATCACCCCTCCACTTT. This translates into CASSFSRGDRESPLHF.

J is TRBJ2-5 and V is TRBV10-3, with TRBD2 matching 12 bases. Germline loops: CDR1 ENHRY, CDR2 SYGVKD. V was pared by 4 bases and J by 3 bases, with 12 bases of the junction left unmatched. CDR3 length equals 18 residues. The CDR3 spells CAISGSSGGDAREETQYF. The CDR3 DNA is TGTGCCATCAGTGGGTCTAGCGGGGGGGACGCCCGTGAAGAGACCCAGTACTTC.